The 27 T cell receptor beta chains listed next were all sequenced from one sample in a study of CD8+CD57+ T cells in acquired aplastic anemia. Profiling of TCR beta VDJ combinations and CDR3 sequences used genomic DNA as template. MiXCR, applied by TCRdb to the reads, yields one record per CDR3 protein. The data hold about 260,000 distinct CDR3 sequences, with 82% observed a single time. Before being chosen for sequencing, patients had shown CD8+CD57+ cell expansion by flow cytometry. The source material was sorted CD4+, CD8+, or CD8+CD57+ T cells (not recorded which) from PBMCs. These receptors were taken from a human donor with aplastic anemia.

The chain combines TRBV10-3 with TRBJ1-1, with a tentative D call TRBD1 (6 bases). V lost 4 bases, J lost 5 bases, and 14 bases lay in between. There are 14 residues in the CDR3. Germline V CDR1 and CDR2: ENHRY, SYGVKD. The CDR3 sequence: CAISGYRVGTEAFF. The CDR3 DNA follows: TGTGCCATCAGTGGCTACAGGGTTGGTACTGAAGCTTTCTTT.

The rearrangement joins TRBV7-2 to TRBJ1-1, with D tentatively TRBD1 (6 bases). Trimming took 5 bases from V and 2 from J, leaving 15 bases between them. The CDR3 is made up of 15 amino acids. Germline V gene sequence: CDR1 SGHTA, CDR2 FQGNSA. CDR3 protein: CASSEGGGANTEAFF. The CDR3 DNA sequence: TGTGCCAGCAGCGAGGGGGGGGGGGCCAACACTGAAGCTTTCTTT.

Comments on this clonotype: This may be a read error: a much more frequent sequence differs by one nucleotide. The chain uses TRBV5-6 and TRBJ1-2; possible D gene TRBD1, 5 bases. The germline V gene encodes CDR1 SGHDT and CDR2 YYEEEE. This CDR3 has 15 residues. For the CDR3, the DNA is TGTGCCAGCAACTTGGGGGAGGGCGCCGACTATGGCTACACCTTC. Protein sequence: CASNLGEGADYGYTF.

In this sample, this clonotype turned up once. Here the CDR3 DNA reads TGCAGTGCGGTCGGGACCTTCGAGCAGTACTTC. It specifies CSAVGTFEQYF. The chain carries TRBV20-1 and TRBJ2-7, with D perhaps matching TRBD1 or TRBD2 (5 bases each). The germline V and J ends were trimmed by 6 bases and 6 bases, with 12 bases remaining between them. CDR1 DFQATT and CDR2 SNEGSKA come from the germline V gene (reference sequence). The CDR3 consists of 11 residues.

The chain links TRBV25-1 to TRBJ2-7; 7 bases fit TRBD1. V was pared by 4 bases and J by 6 bases, with 30 bases of the junction left unmatched. Germline assignment: CDR1 MGHDK and CDR2 SYGVNS. CDR3 length: 21 residues. The CDR3 reads CASSACSPRDRDSPEDGEQYF. The DNA for the CDR3 is TGTGCCAGCAGTGCTTGCTCGCCCCGCGACAGGGACAGCCCCGAGGATGGCGAGCAGTACTTC.

The table lists this clonotype with a few counts. V and J are TRBV24-1 and TRBJ2-3, with D perhaps being TRBD1 or TRBD2 (5 bases each). V gave up 3 bases and J gave up 4 bases, with 7 bases separating them. The germline CDR1 and CDR2 sequences are KGHDR and SFDVKD. This CDR3 contains 13 residues. The CDR3 here is CATSDRGADTQYF. As DNA, the CDR3 is TGTGCCACCAGTGATCGAGGGGCAGATACGCAGTATTTT.

On this clonotype itself: The conserved final phenylalanine or tryptophan is absent from the CDR3, which likely points to a read error. Because the CDR3's place on the DNA is in doubt, the DNA is left out and the CDR3 is given as listed by TCRdb. V is TRBV7-9 and J is TRBJ2-3; TRBD2, the table's D call, lacks a check against the DNA. Both ends counted, the CDR3 spans 13 residues. Looked up from germline, CDR1 is SEHNR and CDR2 is FQNEAQ (reference sequence). CDR3 loop: CASSYERSERHDE.

About this clonotype: Germline is not matched at one junction end, which may reflect a read error. V and J are TRBV2 and TRBJ2-3; D tentatively fits TRBD1 or TRBD2 (5 bases each). Germline values: CDR1 SNHLY, CDR2 FYNNEI. CDR3 size: 13 residues. CDR3 amino acids: CSSGGGGTDTQYF. CDR3 nucleotide sequence: TGTTCCAGCGGTGGGGGTGGCACAGATACGCAGTATTTT.

The count of this clonotype is one. The chain carries TRBV7-2 and TRBJ1-1; D call uncertain. There are 15 residues in the CDR3. Per the germline V gene, CDR1 is SGHTA and CDR2 is FQGNSA. With 4 bases removed from V and 14 bases from J, the gap between germline ends came to 26 bases. The CDR3 DNA sequence: TGTGCCAGCAGCTATAGAGGCGCGGAGCAGCAGTACGTCTTCTTT. Amino acid sequence: CASSYRGAEQQYVFF. Based on the CDR3 plus reference TRBV7-2 and TRBJ1-1, the full variable domain is GAGVSQSPSNKVTEKGKDVELRCDPISGHTALYWYRQSLGQGLEFLIYFQGNSAPDKSGLPSDRFSAERTGGSVSTLTIQRTQQEDSAVYLCASSYRGAEQQYVFFGQGTRLTVV.

As for this clonotype: This likely comes from a read error, as the CDR3 has no conserved phenylalanine or tryptophan at its end. The DNA is left out, because the CDR3 cannot be placed on it with certainty; the CDR3 is given as TCRdb lists it. The rearrangement joins TRBV19 to TRBJ2-2; the table's D call of TRBD1 was not tested on the DNA. CDR1 is LNHDA, CDR2 SQIVND, per germline (reference sequence). The CDR3 is 16 amino acids in total, end residues counted. The CDR3: CASSMGGETYNEQLFV.

The rearrangement joins TRBV10-3 to TRBJ1-1; 8 bases line up with TRBD1. Germline V CDR1 and CDR2: ENHRY, SYGVKD. The CDR3 is made up of 14 amino acids. Trimming removed 1 base from V and 4 bases from J; junction bases left unmatched: 2. The CDR3 coding sequence is TGTGCCATCAGTGAGTTCACAGGGGGCACTGAAGCTTTCTTT. Translation gives CAISEFTGGTEAFF.

The sample holds a few counts of this clonotype. The rearrangement uses TRBV7-2 and TRBJ2-5, with D perhaps being TRBD1 or TRBD2 (6 bases each). CDR1 SGHTA and CDR2 FQGNSA come from the germline V gene. The CDR3 loop spans 14 amino acids. V shed 4 bases and J shed 5 bases, with 14 bases lying between them. The CDR3 here is CASSSLGGRETQYF. In DNA form, the CDR3 reads TGTGCCAGCAGCTCCCTAGGGGGGAGGGAGACCCAGTACTTC.

The J gene is TRBJ2-1, the V gene TRBV7-9; D remains unclear. Per germline, CDR1 SEHNR and CDR2 FQNEAQ (reference sequence). CDR3 length: 14 amino acids. V gave up 4 bases and J gave up 4 bases, with 11 bases separating them. The CDR3 loop reads CASSSLGVYNEQFF. The DNA of the CDR3 is TGTGCCAGCAGCTCCCTCGGAGTATACAATGAGCAGTTCTTC.

The chain employs TRBV11-3 and TRBJ2-7; D unclear. This CDR3 region has 13 residues. Germline CDR1 SGHNT, CDR2 YENEEA. V lost 0 bases and J lost 8, with 11 bases in between. CDR3 DNA: TGTGCCAGCAGCTTAGAACTTCCGCGTCAGCAGTACGTC. Its protein product is CASSLELPRQQYV.

This chain links TRBV7-8 with TRBJ1-2; tentatively, D is TRBD1 (5 bases). CDR1 is SGHVS and CDR2 is FQNEAQ in the germline V gene. With 3 bases removed from V and 11 bases from J, the gap between germline ends came to 25 bases. This CDR3 contains 16 residues. CDR3 region: CASSLERGAVTYDYTF. In nucleotides, the CDR3 is TGTGCCAGCAGCTTGGAGAGGGGCGCCGTTACGTATGATTACACCTTC. The variable domain in full, completed from reference TRBV7-8 and TRBJ1-2, reads GAGVSQSPRYKVAKRGQDVALRCDPISGHVSLFWYQQALGQGPEFLTYFQNEAQLDKSGLPSDRFFAERPEGSVSTLKIQRTQQEDSAVYLCASSLERGAVTYDYTFGSGTRLTVV.

Concerning this clonotype itself: The junction departs from the called germline gene at one end, perhaps through a read error. The rearrangement links TRBV7-8 to TRBJ2-3; 8 bases are shared with TRBD2. Germline V gene data show CDR1 as SGHVS and CDR2 as FQNEAQ. This CDR3 is built from 13 residues. CDR3 coding DNA: TGTGCCAGCAGCTACGCGGGAGGTGCCGCTACGCAGTTT. The encoded protein is CASSYAGGAATQF.

The sample holds one count of this clonotype. The rearrangement uses TRBV11-2 and TRBJ1-4, with no clear D. The CDR3 has 12 residues. CDR1 is SGHAT, CDR2 FQNNGV, per germline. The ends were cut back, 8 bases at V and 12 bases at J, with 16 bases in the middle. The CDR3 DNA sequence: TGTGCCAGCGGTCACGGCAGGTTCCAACTGTTTTTT. The encoded protein is CASGHGRFQLFF.

This clonotype showed up just once. The chain joins TRBV2 to TRBJ1-2; possible D gene TRBD1, 6 bases. Germline CDR1 is SNHLY and CDR2 is FYNNEI. CDR3 length: 13 residues. V was clipped by 6 bases and J by 7 bases, with 15 bases between them. CDR3 sequence: CASSGLQGFGYTF. DNA for the CDR3: TGTGCCAGCAGCGGATTACAGGGATTTGGCTACACCTTC.

This chain links TRBV7-9 with TRBJ2-3, with D unclear. The end of the DNA aligns better with TRBJ1-5, so the J call may be wrong. Germline assignment: CDR1 SEHNR and CDR2 FQNEAQ (reference sequence). This CDR3 is 14 amino acids long. The CDR3 DNA reads as TGTGCCAGCAGCTCAGCGGAAGCTCCCGATACGCAGCATTTT. Translating gives CASSSAEAPDTQHF.

The V call is TRBV6-1, the J call TRBJ2-7; D is unclear. Trimming removed 4 bases from V and 4 bases from J, with 8 bases in between. The CDR3 has 12 amino acids. Per the germline V gene, CDR1 is MNHNS and CDR2 is SASEGT. The CDR3 here is CASSAFIYEQYF. The CDR3 DNA reads as TGTGCCAGCAGTGCCTTCATATACGAGCAGTACTTC.

This sequence joins TRBV5-6 and TRBJ1-1, with D perhaps TRBD1 (5 bases). CDR1 and CDR2 (germline): SGHDT, YYEEEE. The CDR3 covers 12 residues. V lost 0 bases and J lost 7, with 7 bases in between. The CDR3 reads CASSLERGEAFF. DNA for the CDR3: TGTGCCAGCAGCTTGGAGAGGGGTGAAGCTTTCTTT.

Regarding this clonotype: Because the CDR3 is missing its conserved closing phenylalanine or tryptophan, this is likely a read error. No DNA is shown, since the ends of the CDR3 on it are uncertain; the CDR3 is the one TCRdb lists. The chain combines TRBV2 with TRBJ1-2; the table's D call, TRBD1, has no DNA check behind it. The CDR3 length equals 15 residues, ends included. The germline V gene encodes CDR1 SNHLY and CDR2 FYNNEI. The CDR3 loop reads CASSGGGIYEQFFAP.

As for this clonotype: One junction end disagrees with the germline gene, perhaps due to a read error. The rearrangement uses TRBV7-9 and TRBJ1-1; D is undetermined. CDR1 is SEHNR, CDR2 FQNEAQ, per germline (reference sequence). The CDR3 has 15 residues. The CDR3 sequence: CTSSLEGSGNIEAFF. DNA of the CDR3: TGTACCAGCAGCTTAGAGGGAAGTGGGAACATTGAAGCTTTCTTT.

Of note for this clonotype: A much larger clone lies one base from this, so it may be a read error. The chain combines TRBV27 with TRBJ2-1, with 8 bases fitting TRBD2. The CDR3 covers 15 residues. Germline loops: CDR1 MNHEY, CDR2 SMNVEV (reference sequence). Unmatched junction bases numbered 13, after V lost 6 bases and J lost 9 bases. The CDR3 here is CASSRPRTSFGEQFF. In nucleotides, the CDR3 is TGTGCCAGCAGCCGACCTCGGACTAGCTTCGGTGAGCAGTTCTTC.

This rearrangement joins TRBV19 to TRBJ1-1; D is unclear. In germline, CDR1 is LNHDA, CDR2 SQIVND (reference sequence). V lost 7 bases, J lost 0 bases, and 12 bases lay in between. CDR3 length: 14 residues. The CDR3 bases are TGTGCCAGTAATCAAGGGCGGTTGAACACTGAAGCTTTCTTT. Translation gives CASNQGRLNTEAFF.

The rearrangement joins TRBV7-9 to TRBJ1-5; D gene ambiguous. The V end was cut by 1 base, the J end by 12 bases, with 16 bases between. This CDR3 comprises 14 residues. Germline V gives CDR1 SEHNR, CDR2 FQNEAQ (reference sequence). Here the CDR3 reads CASSLVSTNENQHF. In DNA, the CDR3 is TGTGCCAGCAGCTTAGTTTCAACTAATGAAAACCAGCATTTT.

Worth noting for this clonotype: Mismatch with germline at one junction end may stem from a read error. This sequence joins TRBV11-3 and TRBJ1-5; unclear D gene. The length of the CDR3 is 13 residues. In germline, CDR1 is SGHNT, CDR2 YENEEA. The CDR3 reads CASSQTLTEPQHF. CDR3 sequence (DNA): TGCGCCAGCAGCCAAACACTGACTGAGCCCCAGCATTTT.